This T cell receptor (beta chain) was sequenced during a study of T-cell memory formation after mild COVID-19 (dated by TCRdb to 2020 to 2022). Regarding the study in general: TCR sequence clusters from the two donors were found to be largely donor specific. Longitudinal TCRalpha and TCRbeta repertoire sequencing tracked T-cell clones expanding and contracting after mild COVID-19 in a couple of donors. The cohort was made up of two young adult volunteers, one female and one male, who were previously healthy. The investigation overall reported the following: SARS-CoV-2 specificity of the second-wave clones peaking on day 37 was not confirmed. Contracting CD4+ clones appeared mostly in the CM and EM memory subsets, whereas CD8+ clones were enriched in EMRA. Balanced CD4/CD8 phenotypes were observed for clones contracting from day 15 to 85, whereas a bias towards CD4+ was observed for a second wave of clones expanding from day 15 to 37. Only two mild cases were covered by the study, and larger cohorts that include severe cases with pre-infection samples were considered necessary. Some responding clones were detected in pre-infection memory, suggesting pre-existing cross-reactive memory T cells joined the SARS-CoV-2 response.

The data were produced on an Illumina NovaSeq 6000. Using 5'RACE with constant-segment primers, TCRalpha and TCRbeta cDNA libraries were constructed, with sample barcodes and unique molecular identifiers added in the process. Trizol reagent was used to extract RNA from every sample. Libraries were amplified in two PCR steps, with a second sample barcode and Illumina TruSeq adapters added in the second step. The libraries were sequenced on an Illumina NovaSeq using 2 x 150 bp paired-end reads. The authors processed their data as follows. The reads were demultiplexed and collapsed into UMI-guided consensus sequences using migec v1.2.7. Using mixcr v2.1.11, UMI consensuses were aligned to TRA and TRB V and J templates and then assembled into clonotypes. Clonotypes were classified as expanded or contracted when called significant by both edgeR and NoisET, with noise models trained on biological replicates. edgeR calls used a false discovery rate-adjusted p below 0.01 and a log2 fold-change threshold of 1. As an exploratory analysis of dynamics, max-normalized trajectories of the 1000 most abundant clonotypes were examined with PCA combined with hierarchical clustering. Separately sequenced CD4+ and CD8+ repertoires were used to assign the CD4 or CD8 phenotype of responding clones. TCRdb itself trimmed the public reads at Q25 with fastp, ran MiXCR and retained productive beta chains. Each entry merges the rows of one CDR3 protein and shows their most common DNA and genes. The V and J calls shown here were made by TCRdb, not taken from the authors' results. In this sample the table shows roughly 160,000 distinct CDR3 sequences, around 10% of which occur a single time. Of the sample, roughly 3.8% is held by the ten largest clones.

PBMCs were isolated by Ficoll-Paque density gradient centrifugation. A remark on this clonotype: Its cognate antigen has yet to be identified. The input lacks base qualities; no much larger clone sits a single base away.

Inclusive of the bounding cysteine and phenylalanine, the CDR3 is 16 residues long. CDR3 DNA is the only sequence kept; it has 48 bases, read in frame from the first base. The CDR1 and CDR2 encoded by the germline V gene are MDHEN and SYDVKM. Trimming removed 4 bases from V and 4 bases from J, leaving 17 bases between the germline ends. The chain links TRBV28 with TRBJ1-3; 5 matching bases give a weak D call of TRBD1. This sequence was found in a man between 18 and 29 years old who had mild COVID-19 (a few samples of this study predate the infection). The sample titles of this study are shuffled in the database, so cell type and time point are left out; the donor was told from shared clones. The material sequenced was PBMCs or a T cell subset sorted from them (not recorded which). This receptor carries the CDR3 CASSSGGMSGGNTIYF. DNA sequence: TGTGCCAGCAGTTCCGGGGGAATGTCGGGAGGAAACACCATATATTTT. With the portions outside the CDR3 filled from the reference TRBV28 and TRBJ1-3 genes, the complete variable region becomes DVKVTQSSRYLVKRTGEKVFLECVQDMDHENMFWYRQDPGLGLRLIYFSYDVKMKEKGDIPEGYSVSREKKERFSLILESASTNQTSMYLCASSSGGMSGGNTIYFGEGSWLTVV.